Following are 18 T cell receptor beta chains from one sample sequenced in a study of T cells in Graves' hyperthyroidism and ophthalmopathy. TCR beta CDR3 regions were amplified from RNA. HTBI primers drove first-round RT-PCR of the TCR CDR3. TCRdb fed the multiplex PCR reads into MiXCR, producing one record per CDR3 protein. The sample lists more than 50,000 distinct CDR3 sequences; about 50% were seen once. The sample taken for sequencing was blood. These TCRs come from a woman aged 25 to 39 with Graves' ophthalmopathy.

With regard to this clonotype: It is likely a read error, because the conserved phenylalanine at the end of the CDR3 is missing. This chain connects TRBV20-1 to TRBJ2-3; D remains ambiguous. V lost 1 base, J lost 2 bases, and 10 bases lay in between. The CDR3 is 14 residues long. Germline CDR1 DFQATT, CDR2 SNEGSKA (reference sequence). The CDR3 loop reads CSARVVGITDTQYL. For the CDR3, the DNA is TGCAGTGCTAGAGTAGTAGGAATCACAGATACGCAGTATTTG.

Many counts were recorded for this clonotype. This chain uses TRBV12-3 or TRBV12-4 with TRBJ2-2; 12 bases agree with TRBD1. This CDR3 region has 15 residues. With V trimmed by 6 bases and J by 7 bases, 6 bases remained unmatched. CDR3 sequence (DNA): TGTGCCAGCAGCCAGGGACAGGGGGCGGTCGGGGAGCTGTTTTTT. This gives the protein CASSQGQGAVGELFF.

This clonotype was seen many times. Written as DNA, the CDR3 is TGTGCCAGCAGTCTGGCAGGTCGGGAAAAACTGTTTTTT. It specifies CASSLAGREKLFF. The V call is TRBV12-3 or TRBV12-4, the J call TRBJ1-4; D call uncertain. V lost 5 bases, J lost 8 bases, and 12 bases lay in between. The CDR3 is 13 amino acids.

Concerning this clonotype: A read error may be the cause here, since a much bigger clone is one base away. The CDR3 nucleotides are TGTGCCAGCAGCGCAACCTCGGGCCAGCAAAACACCGGGGAGCTGTTTTTT. Translating gives CASSATSGQQNTGELFF. V is TRBV7-8 and J is TRBJ2-2; D remains unclear. This CDR3 spans 17 amino acids. Germline V gene data show CDR1 as SGHVS and CDR2 as FQNEAQ. The V gene lost 5 bases and the J gene lost 2 bases, with 18 bases spanning the gap.

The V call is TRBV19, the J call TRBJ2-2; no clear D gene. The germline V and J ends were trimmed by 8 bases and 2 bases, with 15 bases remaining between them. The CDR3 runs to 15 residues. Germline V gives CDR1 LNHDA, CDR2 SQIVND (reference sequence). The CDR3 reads CASGPILLNTGELFF. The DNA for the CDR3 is TGTGCCAGTGGGCCCATATTGCTCAACACCGGGGAGCTGTTTTTT.

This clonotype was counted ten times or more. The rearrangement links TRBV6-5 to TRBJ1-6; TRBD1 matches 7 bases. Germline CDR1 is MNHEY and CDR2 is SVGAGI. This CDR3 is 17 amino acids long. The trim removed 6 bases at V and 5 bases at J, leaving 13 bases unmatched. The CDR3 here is CASSRRQGRQNNSPLHF. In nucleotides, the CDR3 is TGTGCCAGCAGCCGACGACAGGGCCGTCAAAATAATTCACCCCTCCACTTT.

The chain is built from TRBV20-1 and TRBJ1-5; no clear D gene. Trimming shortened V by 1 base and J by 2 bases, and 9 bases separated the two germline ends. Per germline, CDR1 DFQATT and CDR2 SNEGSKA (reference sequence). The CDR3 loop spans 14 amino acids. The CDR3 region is CSARGGDGNQPQHF. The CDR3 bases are TGCAGTGCTAGAGGTGGTGACGGCAATCAGCCCCAGCATTTT.

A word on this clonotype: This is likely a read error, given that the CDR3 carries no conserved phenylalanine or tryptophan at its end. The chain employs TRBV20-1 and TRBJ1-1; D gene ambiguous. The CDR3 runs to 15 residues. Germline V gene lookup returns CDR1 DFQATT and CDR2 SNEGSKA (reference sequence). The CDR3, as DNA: TGCAGTGCTCCTGCGCCCCGGGAGGCGAACACTGGAGCTTTCTGT. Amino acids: CSAPAPREANTGAFC.

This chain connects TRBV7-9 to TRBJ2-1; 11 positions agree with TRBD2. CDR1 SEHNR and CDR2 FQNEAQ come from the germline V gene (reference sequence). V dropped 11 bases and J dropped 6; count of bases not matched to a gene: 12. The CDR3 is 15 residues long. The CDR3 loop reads CAGNLEGTSGNEQFF. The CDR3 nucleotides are TGTGCCGGCAACTTAGAAGGGACTAGCGGCAATGAGCAGTTCTTC. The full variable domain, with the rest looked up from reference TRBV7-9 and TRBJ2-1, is DTGVSQNPRHKITKRGQNVTFRCDPISEHNRLYWYRQTLGQGPEFLTYFQNEAQLEKSRLLSDRFSAERPKGSFSTLEIQRTEQGDSAMYLCAGNLEGTSGNEQFFGPGTRLTVL.

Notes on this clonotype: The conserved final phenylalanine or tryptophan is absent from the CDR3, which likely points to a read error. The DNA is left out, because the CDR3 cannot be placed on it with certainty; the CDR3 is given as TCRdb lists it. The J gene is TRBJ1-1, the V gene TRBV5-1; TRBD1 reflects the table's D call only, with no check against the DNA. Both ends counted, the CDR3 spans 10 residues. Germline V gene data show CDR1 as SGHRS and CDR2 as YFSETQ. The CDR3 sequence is CASSEGQLFS.

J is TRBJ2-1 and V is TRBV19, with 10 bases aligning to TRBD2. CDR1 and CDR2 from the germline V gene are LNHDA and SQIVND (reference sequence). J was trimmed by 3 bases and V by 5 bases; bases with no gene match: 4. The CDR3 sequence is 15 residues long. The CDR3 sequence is CASSDTSGIYNEQFF. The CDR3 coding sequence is TGTGCCAGTAGTGACACTAGCGGGATCTACAATGAGCAGTTCTTC. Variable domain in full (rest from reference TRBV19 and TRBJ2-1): DGGITQSPKYLFRKEGQNVTLSCEQNLNHDAMYWYRQDPGQGLRLIYYSQIVNDFQKGDIAEGYSVSREKKESFPLTVTSAQKNPTAFYLCASSDTSGIYNEQFFGPGTRLTVL.

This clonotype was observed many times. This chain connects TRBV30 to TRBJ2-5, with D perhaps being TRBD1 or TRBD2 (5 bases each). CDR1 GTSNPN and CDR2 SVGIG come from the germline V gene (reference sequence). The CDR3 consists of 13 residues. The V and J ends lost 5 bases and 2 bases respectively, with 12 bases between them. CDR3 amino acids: CAWGGKGQETQYF. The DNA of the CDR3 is TGTGCCTGGGGGGGTAAGGGACAAGAGACCCAGTACTTC.

The CDR3 nucleotides read TGTGCCAGCATGCCCCGGGCAAGTTACTACGAGCAGTACTTC. It is translated as CASMPRASYYEQYF. This chain joins TRBV7-6 and TRBJ2-7; D unclear. The CDR3 covers 14 residues. The germline gives CDR1 SGHVS, CDR2 FNYEAQ. Trimming cost V 7 bases and J 3 bases, with 16 bases left between them.

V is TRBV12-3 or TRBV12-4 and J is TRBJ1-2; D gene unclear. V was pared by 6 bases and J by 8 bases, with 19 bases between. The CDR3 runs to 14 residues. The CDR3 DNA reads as TGTGCCAGCAGCCCCTTCAGTGGTGGAAGAGGCTACACCTTC. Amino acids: CASSPFSGGRGYTF.

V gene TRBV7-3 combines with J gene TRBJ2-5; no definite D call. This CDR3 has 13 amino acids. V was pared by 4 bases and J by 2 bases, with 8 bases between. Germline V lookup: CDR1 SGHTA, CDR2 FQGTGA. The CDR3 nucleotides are TGTGCCAGCAGCTCAAGGACGCAAGAGACCCAGTACTTC. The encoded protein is CASSSRTQETQYF.

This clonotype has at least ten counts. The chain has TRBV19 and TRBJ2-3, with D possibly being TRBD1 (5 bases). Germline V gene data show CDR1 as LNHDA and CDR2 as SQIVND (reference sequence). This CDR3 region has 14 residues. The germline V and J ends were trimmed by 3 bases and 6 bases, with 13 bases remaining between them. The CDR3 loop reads CASSIGAGKDTQYF. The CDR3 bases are TGTGCCAGTAGTATTGGGGCAGGGAAGGATACGCAGTATTTT.

CDR3 amino acids: CTSSLDLPWTGIPYEQYF. The CDR3 DNA reads as TGTACCAGCAGCTTAGACCTTCCCTGGACAGGGATTCCCTACGAGCAGTACTTC. V gene TRBV7-2 combines with J gene TRBJ2-7, with 8 bases identical to TRBD1. CDR3 size: 18 residues. V trimming: 1 base; J trimming: 2 bases; junction bases outside the gene matches: 13. Germline-derived CDR1 and CDR2 are SGHTA and FQGNSA.

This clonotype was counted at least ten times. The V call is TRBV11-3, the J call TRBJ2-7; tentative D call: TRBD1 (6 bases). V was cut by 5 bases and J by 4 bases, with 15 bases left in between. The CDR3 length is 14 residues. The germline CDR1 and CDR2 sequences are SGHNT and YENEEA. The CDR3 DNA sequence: TGTGCCAGCAGCGCGGGCCAGGGGAGTTACGAGCAGTACTTC. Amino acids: CASSAGQGSYEQYF.